One sample yielded the 18 T cell receptor beta chains listed below, sequenced in a study of technical replicates of blood from several donors. TCRdb keeps only in-frame clones here, not all; method: immunoSEQ multiplex PCR. The sample shows around 67,000 clones, 95% of them seen only once. Sequencing used T cells isolated from PBMCs. The receptors originated from a human donor in good health.

This chain joins TRBV4-1 and TRBJ2-7; 11 bases agree with TRBD2. J gave up 0 bases and V 1 base, and 2 bases lay outside the gene matches. Germline V gene lookup returns CDR1 MGHRA and CDR2 YSYEKL. The CDR3 is 16 amino acids. As DNA, the CDR3 is TGCGCCAGCAGCCAAGGGGGACTAGCGGACTCCTACGAGCAGTACTTC. It is translated as CASSQGGLADSYEQYF.

The chain employs TRBV6-6 and TRBJ2-2, with D possibly TRBD2 on 5 matching bases. There are 14 residues in the CDR3. V was pared by 2 bases and J by 5 bases, with 9 bases between. Germline lookup yields CDR1 MNHNY and CDR2 SVGAGI (reference sequence). The DNA of the CDR3 is TGTGCCAGCAGTTACAGTGGGAGAACCGGGGAGCTGTTTTTT. Translating gives CASSYSGRTGELFF.

The chain combines TRBV5-1 with TRBJ1-3; the D is unclear. This CDR3 spans 16 amino acids. Trimming cost V 4 bases and J 0 bases, with 14 bases left between them. Germline CDR1 SGHRS, CDR2 YFSETQ. CDR3 DNA sequence: TGCGCCAGCAGCCCCGTGGCGGCGAGCTCTGGAAACACCATATATTTT. Protein product: CASSPVAASSGNTIYF.

The CDR3 here is CASSETGRINEQFF. The CDR3 nucleotides read TGCGCCAGCAGTGAGACGGGTAGGATAAATGAGCAGTTCTTC. The rearrangement joins TRBV10-2 to TRBJ2-1; D unclear. CDR3 size: 14 residues. CDR1 WSHSY and CDR2 SAAADI come from the germline V gene. The V end lost 2 bases, the J end lost 7 bases, and 12 bases lay between the germline ends.

The chain recombines TRBV2 with TRBJ2-2, with D possibly TRBD1 on 5 matching bases. This CDR3 spans 15 amino acids. Germline assignment: CDR1 SNHLY and CDR2 FYNNEI. Trimming removed 4 bases at V and 1 base at J, with 10 bases between. The CDR3: CASSVRQGNTGELFF. The DNA of the CDR3 is TGTGCCAGCAGTGTTCGCCAGGGGAACACCGGGGAGCTGTTTTTT.

J is TRBJ2-7 and V is TRBV18, with D possibly matching TRBD1 (5 bases). Germline CDR1 KGHSH, CDR2 LQKENI. The ends were cut back, 1 base at V and 1 base at J, with 14 bases in the middle. The CDR3 runs 16 residues. The DNA of the CDR3 is TGTGCCAGCTCACCACGTCTGGACACCTCATCCTACGAGCAGTACTTC. Translating gives CASSPRLDTSSYEQYF.

The chain links TRBV5-1 to TRBJ2-3, with 14 bases identical to TRBD2. The CDR3 sequence is 18 residues long. The ends lost 1 base at V and 4 bases at J; junction bases unmatched: 8. Germline V gene lookup returns CDR1 SGHRS and CDR2 YFSETQ. The CDR3 sequence is CASSLTGLAGVFADTQYF. The CDR3 DNA is TGCGCCAGCAGCTTGACGGGACTAGCGGGAGTATTTGCAGATACGCAGTATTTT.

J is TRBJ2-3 and V is TRBV7-8, with D possibly matching TRBD2 (6 bases). There are 16 residues in the CDR3. CDR1 is SGHVS and CDR2 is FQNEAQ in the germline V gene. The ends were cut back, 2 bases at V and 0 bases at J, with 12 bases in the middle. For the CDR3, the DNA is TGTGCCAGCAGCTTAAAGGGGAGGCAAAGCACAGATACGCAGTATTTT. As protein: CASSLKGRQSTDTQYF.

V usage is TRBV9 and J usage is TRBJ2-5, with TRBD2 matching over 12 bases. With V trimmed by 0 bases and J by 3 bases, 3 bases remained unmatched. Germline V CDR1 and CDR2: SGDLS, YYNGEE. The CDR3 sequence is 16 residues long. Written as DNA, the CDR3 is TGTGCCAGCAGCGTAGAACTAGCGGGGGGCAAAGAGACCCAGTACTTC. It is translated as CASSVELAGGKETQYF.

The J gene is TRBJ1-1, the V gene TRBV9, with TRBD1 identical over 7 bases. Germline V lookup: CDR1 SGDLS, CDR2 YYNGEE. Unmatched junction bases numbered 8, after V lost 3 bases and J lost 0 bases. This CDR3 spans 16 amino acids. CDR3 nucleotide sequence: TGTGCCAGCAGCGCTAGATCGGGACAGCTGAACACTGAAGCTTTCTTT. Its translation is CASSARSGQLNTEAFF.

The chain couples TRBV2 to TRBJ2-5, with D perhaps TRBD2 (6 bases). Germline loops: CDR1 SNHLY, CDR2 FYNNEI. V lost 5 bases and J lost 4, with 20 bases in between. CDR3 length: 16 residues. DNA of the CDR3: TGTGCCAGCAGTTCTCCATACGGGGGACTTGGAGAGACCCAGTACTTC. Its translation: CASSSPYGGLGETQYF.

The genes are TRBV7-2 and TRBJ2-5; no firm D call. Germline V gene data show CDR1 as SGHTA and CDR2 as FQGNSA. V shed 5 bases and J shed 2 bases, with 9 bases lying between them. This CDR3 has 13 amino acids. The CDR3 region has the DNA TGTGCCAGCAGCATCTCCCCTCAAGAGACCCAGTACTTC. Translation gives CASSISPQETQYF.

The chain carries TRBV2 and TRBJ1-1; 9 positions agree with TRBD1. This CDR3 has 14 amino acids. Trimming at V came to 7 bases and at J to 5 bases, leaving 8 bases not matched to a gene. The germline V gene has CDR1 SNHLY and CDR2 FYNNEI. Written as DNA, the CDR3 is TGTGCCAGCATTTCCCGGACAGGGGTGACTGAAGCTTTCTTT. This translates into CASISRTGVTEAFF.

The CDR3 DNA sequence: TGTGCCAGCAGCTTAGCTCGTTCTGGGGCCAACGTCCTGACTTTC. As protein: CASSLARSGANVLTF. The chain couples TRBV7-8 to TRBJ2-6; D remains ambiguous. The V gene's germline CDR1 is SGHVS and CDR2 FQNEAQ. Trimming removed 0 bases at V and 1 base at J, with 4 bases between. The CDR3 extends over 15 amino acids.

The chain recombines TRBV7-9 with TRBJ1-5, with 7 bases that match TRBD1. The CDR3 runs 16 residues. Per germline, CDR1 SEHNR and CDR2 FQNEAQ (reference sequence). V lost 1 base, J lost 5 bases, and 8 bases stayed unmatched. The CDR3 here is CASSLDTGVQHQPQHF. CDR3 bases: TGTGCCAGCAGCTTAGACACAGGGGTCCAACATCAGCCCCAGCATTTT.

The chain carries TRBV7-9 and TRBJ2-2; 7 positions agree with TRBD2. The CDR3 spans 14 residues. Germline CDR1 is SEHNR and CDR2 is FQNEAQ (reference sequence). The J segment lost 2 bases and the V segment lost 5 bases, leaving 2 bases of the junction unmatched. The CDR3 protein is CASSSGINTGELFF. Here the CDR3 DNA reads TGTGCCAGCAGCAGCGGGATTAACACCGGGGAGCTGTTTTTT.

The rearrangement uses TRBV9 and TRBJ2-3; no firm D call. CDR1 and CDR2 (germline): SGDLS, YYNGEE. This CDR3 is built from 16 residues. Trimming took 4 bases from V and 0 from J, leaving 15 bases between them. CDR3 protein: CASSSHQRTSTDTQYF. CDR3 coding DNA: TGTGCCAGCAGCAGCCACCAGCGAACTAGCACAGATACGCAGTATTTT.

This sequence joins TRBV28 and TRBJ2-5; 7 bases are shared with TRBD1. The CDR3 is 14 amino acids. The V segment lost 5 bases and the J segment 7 bases; nucleotides outside the gene matches: 10. Per the germline V gene, CDR1 is MDHEN and CDR2 is SYDVKM. CDR3 in DNA: TGTGCCAGCAGTGGGGGACAGCTAAGACGGACCCAGTACTTC. It translates to CASSGGQLRRTQYF.